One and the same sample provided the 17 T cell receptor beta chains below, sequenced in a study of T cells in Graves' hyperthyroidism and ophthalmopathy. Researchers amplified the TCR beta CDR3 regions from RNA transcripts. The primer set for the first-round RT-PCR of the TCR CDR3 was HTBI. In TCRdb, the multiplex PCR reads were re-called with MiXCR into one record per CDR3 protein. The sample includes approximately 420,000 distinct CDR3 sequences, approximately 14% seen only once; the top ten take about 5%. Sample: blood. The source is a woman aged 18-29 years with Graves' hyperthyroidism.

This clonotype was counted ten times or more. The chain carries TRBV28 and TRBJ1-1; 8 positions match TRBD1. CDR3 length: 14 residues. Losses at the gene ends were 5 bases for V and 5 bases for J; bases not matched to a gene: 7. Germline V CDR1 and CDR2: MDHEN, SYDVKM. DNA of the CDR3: TGTGCCAGCAGTCCGACAGGGGTTCCAACTGAAGCTTTCTTT. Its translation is CASSPTGVPTEAFF.

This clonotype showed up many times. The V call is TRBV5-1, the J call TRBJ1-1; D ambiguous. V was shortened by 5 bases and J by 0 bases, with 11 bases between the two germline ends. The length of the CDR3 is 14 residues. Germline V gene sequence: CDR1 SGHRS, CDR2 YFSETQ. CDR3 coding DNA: TGCGCCAGCAGTCCCATAGACCTGAACACTGAAGCTTTCTTT. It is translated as CASSPIDLNTEAFF.

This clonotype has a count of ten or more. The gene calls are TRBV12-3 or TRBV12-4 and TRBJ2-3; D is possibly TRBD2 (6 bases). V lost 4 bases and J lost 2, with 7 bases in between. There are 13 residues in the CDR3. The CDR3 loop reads CASSWDSTDTQYF. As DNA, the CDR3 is TGTGCCAGCAGTTGGGACTCCACAGATACGCAGTATTTT.

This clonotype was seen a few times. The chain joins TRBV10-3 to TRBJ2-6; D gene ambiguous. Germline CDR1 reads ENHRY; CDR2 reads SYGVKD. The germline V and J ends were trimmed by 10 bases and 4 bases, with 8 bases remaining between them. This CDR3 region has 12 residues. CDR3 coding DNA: TGTGCCACGGAAGGAGGGGCCAACGTCCTGACTTTC. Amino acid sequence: CATEGGANVLTF.

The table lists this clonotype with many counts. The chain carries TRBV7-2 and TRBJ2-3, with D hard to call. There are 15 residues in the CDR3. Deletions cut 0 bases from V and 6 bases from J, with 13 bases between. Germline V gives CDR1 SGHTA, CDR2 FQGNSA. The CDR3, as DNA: TGTGCCAGCAGCTTAGCTGCCCTAGGTGGGGATACGCAGTATTTT. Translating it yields CASSLAALGGDTQYF.

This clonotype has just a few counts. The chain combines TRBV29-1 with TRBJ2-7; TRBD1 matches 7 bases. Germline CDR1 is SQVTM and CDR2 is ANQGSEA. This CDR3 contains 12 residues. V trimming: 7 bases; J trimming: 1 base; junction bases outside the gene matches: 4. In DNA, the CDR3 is TGCAGCGGTTTGGGACAGTCCTACGAGCAGTACTTC. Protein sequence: CSGLGQSYEQYF.

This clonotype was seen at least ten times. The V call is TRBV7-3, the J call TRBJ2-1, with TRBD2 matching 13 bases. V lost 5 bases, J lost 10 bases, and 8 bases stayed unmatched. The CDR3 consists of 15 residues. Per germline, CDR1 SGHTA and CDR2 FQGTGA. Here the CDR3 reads CASSQGLAGVREQFF. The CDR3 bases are TGTGCCAGCAGCCAAGGACTAGCGGGAGTCCGGGAGCAGTTCTTC.

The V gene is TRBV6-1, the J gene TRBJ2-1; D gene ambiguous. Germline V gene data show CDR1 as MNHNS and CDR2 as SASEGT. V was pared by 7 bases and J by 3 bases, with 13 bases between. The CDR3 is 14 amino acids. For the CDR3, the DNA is TGTGCCAGCATGCTATCTTACGACTACAATGAGCAGTTCTTC. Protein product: CASMLSYDYNEQFF.

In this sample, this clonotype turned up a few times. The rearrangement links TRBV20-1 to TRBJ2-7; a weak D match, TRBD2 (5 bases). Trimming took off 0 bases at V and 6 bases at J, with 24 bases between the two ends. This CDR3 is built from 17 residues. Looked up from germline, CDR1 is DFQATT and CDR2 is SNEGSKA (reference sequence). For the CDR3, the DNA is TGCAGTGCTAGAGATTGGGATGAGCGAACCCAACGGGGCGAGCAGTACTTC. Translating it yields CSARDWDERTQRGEQYF.

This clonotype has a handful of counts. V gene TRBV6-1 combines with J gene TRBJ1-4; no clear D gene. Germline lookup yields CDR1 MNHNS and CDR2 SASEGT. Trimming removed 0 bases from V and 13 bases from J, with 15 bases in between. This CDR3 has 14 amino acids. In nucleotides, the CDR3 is TGTGCCAGCAGTGAAGCGCTGGGTTCCGTCCGACTGTTTTTT. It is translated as CASSEALGSVRLFF.

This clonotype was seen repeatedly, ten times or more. In DNA form, the CDR3 reads TGTGCCAGCAAAGATCAGGGGTTAGGCTATGGCTACACCTTC. Translation: CASKDQGLGYGYTF. The chain has TRBV27 and TRBJ1-2; a possible D gene is TRBD1 (6 bases). CDR1 and CDR2 from the germline V gene are MNHEY and SMNVEV (reference sequence). V lost 7 bases and J 4 bases, leaving 16 bases between the germline ends. The CDR3 is 14 residues long.

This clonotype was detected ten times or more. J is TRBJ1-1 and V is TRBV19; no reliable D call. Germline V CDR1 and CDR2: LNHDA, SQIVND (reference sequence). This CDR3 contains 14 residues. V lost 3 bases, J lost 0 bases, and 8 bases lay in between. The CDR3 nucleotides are TGTGCCAGTAGTATCGTGGCCATGAACACTGAAGCTTTCTTT. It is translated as CASSIVAMNTEAFF.

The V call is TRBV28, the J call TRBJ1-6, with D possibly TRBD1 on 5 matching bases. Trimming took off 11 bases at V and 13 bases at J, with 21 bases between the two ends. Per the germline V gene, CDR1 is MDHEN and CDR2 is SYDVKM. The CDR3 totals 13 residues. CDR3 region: CACSGTASRPLHF. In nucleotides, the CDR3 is TGTGCCTGCTCCGGGACGGCGAGTAGGCCCCTCCACTTT. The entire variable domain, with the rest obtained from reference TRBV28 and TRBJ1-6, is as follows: DVKVTQSSRYLVKRTGEKVFLECVQDMDHENMFWYRQDPGLGLRLIYFSYDVKMKEKGDIPEGYSVSREKKERFSLILESASTNQTSMYLCACSGTASRPLHFGNGTRLTVT.

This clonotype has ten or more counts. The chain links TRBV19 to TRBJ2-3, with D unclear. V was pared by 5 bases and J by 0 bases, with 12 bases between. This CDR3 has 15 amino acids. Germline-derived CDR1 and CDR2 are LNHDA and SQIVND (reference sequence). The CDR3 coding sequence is TGTGCCAGTAGTGCAACCGGGTCCAGCACAGATACGCAGTATTTT. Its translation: CASSATGSSTDTQYF. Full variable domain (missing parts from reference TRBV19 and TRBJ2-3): DGGITQSPKYLFRKEGQNVTLSCEQNLNHDAMYWYRQDPGQGLRLIYYSQIVNDFQKGDIAEGYSVSREKKESFPLTVTSAQKNPTAFYLCASSATGSSTDTQYFGPGTRLTVL.

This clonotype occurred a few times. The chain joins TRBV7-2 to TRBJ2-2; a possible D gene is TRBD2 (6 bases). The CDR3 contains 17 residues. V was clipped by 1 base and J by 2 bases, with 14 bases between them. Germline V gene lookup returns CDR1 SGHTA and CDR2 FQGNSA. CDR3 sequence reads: CASSLGALALNTGELFF. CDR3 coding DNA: TGTGCCAGCAGCTTAGGAGCACTAGCCTTAAACACCGGGGAGCTGTTTTTT. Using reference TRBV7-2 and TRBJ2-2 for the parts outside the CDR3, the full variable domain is GAGVSQSPSNKVTEKGKDVELRCDPISGHTALYWYRQSLGQGLEFLIYFQGNSAPDKSGLPSDRFSAERTGGSVSTLTIQRTQQEDSAVYLCASSLGALALNTGELFFGEGSRLTVL.

CDR3 loop: CSAVLAVGGETQYF. CDR3 in DNA: TGCAGTGCCGTACTTGCCGTGGGCGGAGAGACCCAGTACTTC. This chain uses TRBV20-1 with TRBJ2-5; D uncertain. Deletions cut 6 bases from V and 4 bases from J, with 18 bases between. The germline CDR1 and CDR2 sequences are DFQATT and SNEGSKA (reference sequence). The CDR3 totals 14 residues.

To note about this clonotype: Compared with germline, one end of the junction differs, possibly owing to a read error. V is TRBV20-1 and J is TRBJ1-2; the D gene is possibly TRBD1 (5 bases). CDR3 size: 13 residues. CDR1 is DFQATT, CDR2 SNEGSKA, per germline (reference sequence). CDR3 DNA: TGCAGTGCGGCGACGACAGTTAACCATGGCTACACCTTC. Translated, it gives CSAATTVNHGYTF.